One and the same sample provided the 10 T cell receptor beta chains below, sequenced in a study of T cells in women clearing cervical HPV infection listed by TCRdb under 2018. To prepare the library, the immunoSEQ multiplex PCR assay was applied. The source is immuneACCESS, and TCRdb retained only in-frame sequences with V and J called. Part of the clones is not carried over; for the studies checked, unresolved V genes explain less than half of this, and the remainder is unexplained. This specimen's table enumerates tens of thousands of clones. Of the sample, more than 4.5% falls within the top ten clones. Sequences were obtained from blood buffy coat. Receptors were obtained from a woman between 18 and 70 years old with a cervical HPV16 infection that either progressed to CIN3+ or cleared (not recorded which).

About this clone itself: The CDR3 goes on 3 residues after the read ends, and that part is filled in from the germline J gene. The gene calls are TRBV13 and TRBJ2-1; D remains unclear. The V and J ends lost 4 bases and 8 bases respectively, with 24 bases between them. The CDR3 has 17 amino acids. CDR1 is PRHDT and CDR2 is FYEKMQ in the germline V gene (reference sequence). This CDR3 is CASSSPYRELTVDEQFF. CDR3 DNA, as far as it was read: TGTGCCAGCAGCTCCCCTTACAGAGAGCTTACGGTTGATGAG.

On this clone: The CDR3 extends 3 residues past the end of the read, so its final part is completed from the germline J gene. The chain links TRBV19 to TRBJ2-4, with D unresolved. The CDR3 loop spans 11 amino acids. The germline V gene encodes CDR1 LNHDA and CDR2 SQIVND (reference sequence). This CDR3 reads CASRQNYGQYF. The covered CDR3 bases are TGTGCCAGTAGACAAAACTATGGT.

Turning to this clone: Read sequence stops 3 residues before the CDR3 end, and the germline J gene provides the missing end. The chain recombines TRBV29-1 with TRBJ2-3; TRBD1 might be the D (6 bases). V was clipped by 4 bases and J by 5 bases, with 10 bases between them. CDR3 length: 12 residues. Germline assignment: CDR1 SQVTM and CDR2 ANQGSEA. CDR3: CSVVTRGDTQYF. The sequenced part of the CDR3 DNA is TGCAGCGTTGTAACCAGGGGAGATACG.

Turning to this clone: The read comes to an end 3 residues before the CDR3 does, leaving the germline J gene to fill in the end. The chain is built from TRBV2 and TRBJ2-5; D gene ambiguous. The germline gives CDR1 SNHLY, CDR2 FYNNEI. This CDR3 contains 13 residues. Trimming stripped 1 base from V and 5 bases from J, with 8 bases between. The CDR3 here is CASSEGIGETQYF. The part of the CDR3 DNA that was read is TGTGCCAGCAGTGAAGGAATCGGGGAGACC.

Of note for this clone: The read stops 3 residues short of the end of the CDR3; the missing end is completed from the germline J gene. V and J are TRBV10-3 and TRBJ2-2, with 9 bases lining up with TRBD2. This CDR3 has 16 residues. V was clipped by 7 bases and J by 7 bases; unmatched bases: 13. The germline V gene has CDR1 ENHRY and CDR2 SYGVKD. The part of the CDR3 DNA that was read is TGTGCCATCAAGGGGGCCAATAGCGGGGGCCACGGGGAG. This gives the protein CAIKGANSGGHGE. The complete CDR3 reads CAIKGANSGGHGELFF.

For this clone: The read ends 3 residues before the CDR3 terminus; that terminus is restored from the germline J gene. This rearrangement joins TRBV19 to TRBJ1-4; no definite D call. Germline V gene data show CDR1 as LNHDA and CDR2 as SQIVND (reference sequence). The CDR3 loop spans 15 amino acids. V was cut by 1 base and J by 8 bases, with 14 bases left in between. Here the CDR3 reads CASSIARVEKEKLFF. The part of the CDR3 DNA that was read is TGTGCCAGTAGTATAGCGAGGGTGGAGAAGGAAAAA.

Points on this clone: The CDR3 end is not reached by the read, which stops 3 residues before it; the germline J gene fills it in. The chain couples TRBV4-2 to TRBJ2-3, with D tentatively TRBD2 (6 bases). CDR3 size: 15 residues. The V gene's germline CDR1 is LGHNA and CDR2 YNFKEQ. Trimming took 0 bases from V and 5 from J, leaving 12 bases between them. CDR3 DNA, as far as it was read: TGTGCCAGCAGCCAAGATCGGGGGACCCTAGATACG. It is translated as CASSQDRGTLDT. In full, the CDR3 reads CASSQDRGTLDTQYF.

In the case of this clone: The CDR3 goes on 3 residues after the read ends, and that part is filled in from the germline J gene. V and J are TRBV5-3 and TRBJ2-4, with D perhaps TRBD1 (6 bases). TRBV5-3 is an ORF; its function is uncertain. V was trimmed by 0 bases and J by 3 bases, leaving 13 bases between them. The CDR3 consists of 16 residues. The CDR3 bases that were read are TGTGCCAGAAGCTTGGCCAGGGGTATCGGCAAAAACATT. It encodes CARSLARGIGKNI. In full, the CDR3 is CARSLARGIGKNIQYF.

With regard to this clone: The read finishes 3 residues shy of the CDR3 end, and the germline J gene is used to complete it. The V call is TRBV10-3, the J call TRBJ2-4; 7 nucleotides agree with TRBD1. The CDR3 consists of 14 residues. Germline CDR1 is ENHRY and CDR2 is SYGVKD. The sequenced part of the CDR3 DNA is TGTGCCATCAGGCCCCAGGGACAGAACTATGGT. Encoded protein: CAIRPQGQNYG. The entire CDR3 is CAIRPQGQNYGQYF.

The sequenced CDR3 bases are TGTGCCATCAGTGAGCCCACTATAGGAGGTGGAGAGGGC. It is translated as CAISEPTIGGGEG. The whole CDR3 sequence reads CAISEPTIGGGEGYTF. The chain links TRBV10-3 to TRBJ1-2; no definite D call. The CDR3 end lies 3 residues beyond the end of the read and is filled in from the germline J gene. Germline V gene sequence: CDR1 ENHRY, CDR2 SYGVKD. The CDR3 consists of 16 residues.